The following is a T cell receptor (beta chain) sequence with its context. The antigen is unknown. Broader study findings: The larger-cohort validation was restricted to a single TCR beta V-J rearrangement rather than whole repertoires. Tumor memory CD4+ T cell TCR gene usage clustered with blood and lymph node memory CD4+ cells and lymph node naive CD4+ cells.

Naive CD4+ cells had CD25+ Tregs removed. After constant-region reverse-primer amplification, full-length variable regions underwent semi-nested PCR with Nested Universal Primer A. MiXCR was run by TCRdb on the 5' RACE reads, yielding one entry per CDR3 protein. The sample has over 25,000 distinct CDR3 sequences, about 26% seen once. Germline V CDR1 and CDR2: LGHDT, YNNKEL (reference sequence). The J segment lost 3 bases and the V segment lost 7 bases, leaving 3 bases of the junction unmatched. The CDR3 consists of 14 residues. The gene calls are TRBV3-1 and TRBJ2-2; 9 nucleotides line up with TRBD1. The sequenced sample consisted of naive CD4+ T cells sorted from a lymph node. Sample subset: naive CD4+ T cells, CD4+CD45RA+CD25-. The TCR was taken from a female donor with breast cancer. CDR3 region: CASTRTGDTGELFF. The CDR3 DNA reads TGTGCCAGCACTCGGACAGGGGACACCGGGGAGCTGTTTTTT.